Listed here is a single T cell receptor (beta chain). These data belong to a study of blood T cell repertoires in COVID-19. Turning to the study itself: Nucleic acid was either cDNA or gDNA, and it came from T cells, B-cell-depleted T cells, or PBMCs.

Produced via immunoSEQ multiplex PCR; TCRdb's table is partial and in-frame only. The table includes about 420,000 clones, around 90% detected once. A Seattle source enrolled patients during active infection and followed them longitudinally. The receptor was derived from a man aged 18 to 30 with COVID-19, enrolled during active disease. The sequenced sample consisted of peripheral blood.

CDR3 loop: CAGGDRRDTGELFF. In nucleotides, the CDR3 is TGTGCCGGAGGGGACAGGCGGGACACCGGGGAGCTGTTTTTT. V gene TRBV19 combines with J gene TRBJ2-2, with 8 positions matching TRBD1. V lost 11 bases, J lost 3 bases, and 8 bases stayed unmatched. This CDR3 is built from 14 residues. Germline CDR1 LNHDA, CDR2 SQIVND (reference sequence).